The rows below give T cell receptor beta chains drawn from one sample of a study of cytomegalovirus exposure and HLA in healthy donors. The table came from immunoSEQ multiplex PCR; TCRdb's copy has only in-frame clones and leaves some out. The sample lists some 99,000 clones, roughly 70% occurring once. Material: PBMCs. These receptors were taken from a man aged 40-55 years in good health and CMV-seronegative. Both conserved end residues are part of each CDR3. D genes are given only for firm matches. A clone size is listed for some rows: how often the clone was seen (once, few, many), or a class if it is expanded.

V,D,J,size,CDR3,DNA
TRBV2,TRBD2,TRBJ2-3,.,CASSGTSGGLRISTDTQYF,TGTGCCAGCAGCGGGACTAGCGGGGGCCTACGAATTAGCACAGATACGCAGTATTTT
TRBV5-1,.,TRBJ2-1,.,CASSSSGGVLFF,TGCGCCAGCAGCTCATCCGGAGGGGTCCTGTTCTTC
TRBV19,TRBD2,TRBJ2-2,.,CASSILAGGITGELFF,TGTGCCAGTAGTATTTTAGCGGGGGGGATCACCGGGGAGCTGTTTTTT
TRBV6-5,.,TRBJ2-7,.,CAIELGLMDYEQYF,TGTGCCATTGAATTAGGACTCATGGACTACGAGCAGTACTTC
TRBV9,TRBD1,TRBJ2-5,.,CASSGQGARETQYF,TGTGCCAGCAGCGGACAGGGGGCGAGGGAGACCCAGTACTTC
TRBV19,.,TRBJ1-2,.,CASSVTLDSNYGYTF,TGTGCCAGTAGTGTAACACTGGACAGTAACTATGGCTACACCTTC
TRBV6-6,.,TRBJ1-5,.,CASSYTGGAPNQPQHF,TGTGCCAGCAGTTACACCGGGGGAGCCCCCAATCAGCCCCAGCATTTT
TRBV7-9,.,TRBJ1-2,.,CASSLAQAPGDGYTF,TGTGCCAGCAGCTTAGCACAGGCCCCAGGGGATGGCTACACCTTC
TRBV6-5,TRBD1,TRBJ1-5,.,CASSPGQGSQPQHF,TGTGCCAGCAGTCCGGGACAGGGAAGTCAGCCCCAGCATTTT
TRBV6-6,.,TRBJ1-6,few,CAIATEGTSPLHF,TGTGCCATCGCGACCGAGGGTACTTCACCCCTCCACTTT
TRBV5-5,.,TRBJ2-7,.,CASSVDRYAYEQYF,TGTGCCAGCAGCGTGGACAGATACGCCTACGAGCAGTACTTC
TRBV7-2,.,TRBJ1-5,.,CASSLGGGENQPQHF,TGTGCCAGCAGCTTAGGCGGGGGCGAGAATCAGCCCCAGCATTTT
TRBV28,.,TRBJ2-3,.,CASSRTDTQYF,TGTGCCAGCAGCCGTACAGATACGCAGTATTTT
TRBV2,.,TRBJ2-2,.,CASRLDRTGELFF,TGTGCCAGCAGACTCGACAGGACCGGGGAGCTGTTTTTT
TRBV4-1,.,TRBJ1-4,.,CASSQRRDMEKLFF,TGCGCCAGCAGCCAGAGGCGGGATATGGAAAAACTGTTTTTT
TRBV27,.,TRBJ1-2,.,CASSLGGGRHGYTF,TGTGCCAGCAGTTTAGGGGGGGGGCGTCATGGCTACACCTTC
TRBV11-2,.,TRBJ1-4,few,CASSLSSGGGEKLFF,TGTGCCAGCAGCTTATCCTCCGGGGGAGGTGAAAAACTGTTTTTT
TRBV2,TRBD1,TRBJ2-7,once,CASQGQGGEQYF,TGTGCCAGCCAGGGACAGGGTGGCGAGCAGTACTTC
TRBV19,TRBD1,TRBJ1-5,.,CASTFGTGYNQPQHF,TGTGCCAGTACCTTCGGGACAGGGTATAATCAGCCCCAGCATTTT
TRBV7-9,TRBD2,TRBJ2-1,.,CASSSPGLAGGTYNEQFF,TGTGCCAGCAGCTCACCGGGACTAGCGGGGGGGACATACAATGAGCAGTTCTTC
TRBV13,.,TRBJ2-6,.,CASSLVQGFGGANVLTF,TGTGCCAGCAGCTTAGTACAGGGATTTGGTGGGGCCAACGTCCTGACTTTC
TRBV7-8,TRBD2,TRBJ2-3,.,CASSLVAGADTDTQYF,TGTGCCAGCAGCTTAGTAGCGGGGGCCGACACAGATACGCAGTATTTT
TRBV7-6,TRBD2,TRBJ2-1,few,CASSLALSGVDEQFF,TGTGCCAGCAGCTTAGCGCTTAGCGGGGTGGATGAGCAGTTCTTC
TRBV9,TRBD1,TRBJ1-1,.,CASSVSQDRGCEAFF,TGTGCCAGCAGCGTGAGTCAGGACAGGGGTTGTGAAGCTTTCTTT
TRBV28,.,TRBJ1-1,.,CASMGLVSEAFF,TGTGCCAGCATGGGGCTGGTATCTGAAGCTTTCTTT
TRBV16,TRBD2,TRBJ2-3,.,CASSQSGLAGTDTQYF,TGTGCCAGCAGCCAATCCGGGCTAGCGGGTACAGATACGCAGTATTTT
TRBV10-3,TRBD1,TRBJ1-4,.,CAIGTGKNEKLFF,TGTGCCATCGGGACAGGGAAAAATGAAAAACTGTTTTTT
TRBV2,.,TRBJ2-3,.,CASTRTDTQYF,TGTGCCAGCACCAGGACAGATACGCAGTATTTT
TRBV4-3,TRBD2,TRBJ2-3,.,CASRPIGGLDKDTQYF,TGCGCTAGCAGGCCTATTGGCGGACTAGATAAAGATACGCAGTATTTT
TRBV29-1,TRBD1,TRBJ1-1,.,CSVSDRAMAEAFF,TGCAGCGTTTCCGACAGGGCCATGGCTGAAGCTTTCTTT
TRBV27,TRBD1,TRBJ1-2,.,CASSLSGQGYGYTF,TGTGCCAGCAGTTTATCCGGACAGGGCTATGGCTACACCTTC
TRBV7-9,TRBD1,TRBJ1-2,.,CASSLTSGDATGEYGYTF,TGTGCCAGCAGCTTAACATCGGGGGACGCCACAGGGGAATATGGCTACACCTTC
TRBV19,.,TRBJ2-7,.,CASSSGGEVPYEQYF,TGTGCCAGTAGCTCGGGCGGGGAGGTTCCCTACGAGCAGTACTTC
TRBV4-1,.,TRBJ2-3,few,CASSQYTDTQYF,TGCGCCAGCAGCCAGTACACAGATACGCAGTATTTT
TRBV4-2,.,TRBJ2-5,once,CASSAQQVTEGETQYF,TGTGCCAGCAGCGCCCAACAGGTAACAGAAGGAGAGACCCAGTACTTC
TRBV4-3,.,TRBJ2-3,.,CASSQQLANPTDTQYF,TGCGCCAGCAGCCAACAACTAGCTAATCCCACAGATACGCAGTATTTT
TRBV9,.,TRBJ2-2,.,CASSLDIDTNTGELFF,TGTGCCAGCAGCCTAGACATCGATACGAACACCGGGGAGCTGTTTTTT
TRBV7-9,.,TRBJ2-1,.,CASSLGLLEGEQFF,TGTGCCAGCAGCTTAGGACTGTTAGAGGGTGAGCAGTTCTTC
TRBV11-3,.,TRBJ2-5,.,CASSPDGGFGTQYF,TGTGCCAGCAGCCCTGACGGGGGTTTCGGGACCCAGTACTTC
TRBV30,.,TRBJ2-7,once,CAWSRTTRTLGDEQYF,TGTGCCTGGAGCCGTACAACCAGGACCCTGGGAGACGAGCAGTACTTC
TRBV30,.,TRBJ1-3,few,CAWSRGASSGNTIYF,TGTGCCTGGAGCCGCGGGGCTAGCTCTGGAAACACCATATATTTT